This entry is about one T cell receptor beta chain. The antigen is undetermined. Researchers took RNA transcripts and amplified the TCR beta CDR3 regions from them. First-round RT-PCR of the TCR CDR3 relied on the HTBI primer set. TCRdb processed the multiplex PCR reads anew with MiXCR; each CDR3 protein has one entry. The data hold 280,000 or so distinct CDR3 sequences, with roughly 15% observed a single time. The CDR3 length is 15 residues. The V gene lost 8 bases and the J gene lost 4 bases, with 20 bases spanning the gap. Per the germline V gene, CDR1 is SGHAT and CDR2 is FQNNGV. The data are from a study of T cells in Graves' hyperthyroidism and ophthalmopathy. Study results and caveats: The blood repertoire included most of the expanded thyroid clonotypes above 0.001.

The clonotype comes from a woman aged 50 to 60 with Graves' hyperthyroidism that later progressed to Graves' ophthalmopathy. This chain connects TRBV11-2 to TRBJ1-1; D is perhaps TRBD1 (5 bases). The sequenced sample consisted of blood. CDR3 protein: CASFTRAGAGTEAFF. The CDR3, as DNA: TGTGCCAGCTTTACCCGGGCTGGGGCTGGCACTGAAGCTTTCTTT.